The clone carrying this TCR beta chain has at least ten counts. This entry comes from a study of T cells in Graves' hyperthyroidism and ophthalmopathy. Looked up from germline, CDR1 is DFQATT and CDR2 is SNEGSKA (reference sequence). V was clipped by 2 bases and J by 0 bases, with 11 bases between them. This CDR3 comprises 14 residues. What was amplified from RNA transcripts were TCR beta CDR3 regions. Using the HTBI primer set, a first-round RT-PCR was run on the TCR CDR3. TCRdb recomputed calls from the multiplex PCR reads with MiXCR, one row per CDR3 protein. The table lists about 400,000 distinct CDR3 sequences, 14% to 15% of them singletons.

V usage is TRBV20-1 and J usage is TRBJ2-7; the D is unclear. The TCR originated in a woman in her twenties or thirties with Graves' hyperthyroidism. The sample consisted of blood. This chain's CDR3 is CSARRRSSSYEQYF. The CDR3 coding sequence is TGCAGTGCTAGACGGCGGTCGAGCTCCTACGAGCAGTACTTC.